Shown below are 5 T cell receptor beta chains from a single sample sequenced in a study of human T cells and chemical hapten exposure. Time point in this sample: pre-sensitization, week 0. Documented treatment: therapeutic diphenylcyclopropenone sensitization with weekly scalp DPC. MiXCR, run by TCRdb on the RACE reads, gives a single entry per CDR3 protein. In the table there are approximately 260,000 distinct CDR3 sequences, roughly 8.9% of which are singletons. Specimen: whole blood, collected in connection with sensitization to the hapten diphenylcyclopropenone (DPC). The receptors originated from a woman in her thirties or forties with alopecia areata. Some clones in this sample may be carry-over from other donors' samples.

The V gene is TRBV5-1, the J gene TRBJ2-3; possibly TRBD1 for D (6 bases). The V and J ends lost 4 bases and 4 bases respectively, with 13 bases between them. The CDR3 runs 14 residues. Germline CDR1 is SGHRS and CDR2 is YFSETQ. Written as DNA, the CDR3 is TGCGCCAGCAGCATCGGACAGCAGTCAGATACGCAGTATTTT. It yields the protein CASSIGQQSDTQYF.

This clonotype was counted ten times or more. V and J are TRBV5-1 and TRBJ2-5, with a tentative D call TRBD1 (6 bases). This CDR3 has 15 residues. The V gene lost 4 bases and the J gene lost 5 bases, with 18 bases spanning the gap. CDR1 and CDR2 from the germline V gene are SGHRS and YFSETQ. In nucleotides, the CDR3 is TGCGCCAGCAGCCCCTCCGGAGTGAGGGGGGAGACCCAGTACTTC. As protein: CASSPSGVRGETQYF.

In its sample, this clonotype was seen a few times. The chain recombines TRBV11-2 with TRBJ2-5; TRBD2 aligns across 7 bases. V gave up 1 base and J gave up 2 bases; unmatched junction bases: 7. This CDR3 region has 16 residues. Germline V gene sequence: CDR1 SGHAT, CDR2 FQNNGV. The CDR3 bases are TGTGCCAGCAGCTTAGGTCCGGGAGGCATACAAGAGACCCAGTACTTC. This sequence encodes CASSLGPGGIQETQYF. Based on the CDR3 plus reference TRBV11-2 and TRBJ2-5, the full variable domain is EAGVAQSPRYKIIEKRQSVAFWCNPISGHATLYWYQQILGQGPKLLIQFQNNGVVDDSQLPKDRFSAERLKGVDSTLKIQPAKLEDSAVYLCASSLGPGGIQETQYFGPGTRLLVL.

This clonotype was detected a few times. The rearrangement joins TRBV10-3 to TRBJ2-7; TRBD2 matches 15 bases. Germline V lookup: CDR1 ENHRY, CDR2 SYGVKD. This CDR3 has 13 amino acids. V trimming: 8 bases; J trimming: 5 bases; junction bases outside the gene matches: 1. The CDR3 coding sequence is TGTGCCATCGGACTAGCGGGAGGGAACGAGCAGTACTTC. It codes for CAIGLAGGNEQYF.

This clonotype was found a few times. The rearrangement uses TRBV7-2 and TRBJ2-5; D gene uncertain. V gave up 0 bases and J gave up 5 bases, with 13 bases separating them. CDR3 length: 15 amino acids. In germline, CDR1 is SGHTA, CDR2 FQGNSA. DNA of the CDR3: TGTGCCAGCAGCTTAGCGGTTTTCACCCCGGAGACCCAGTACTTC. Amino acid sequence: CASSLAVFTPETQYF.